A selection of T cell receptor beta chains follows, all from one sample in a study of blood T cell repertoires in COVID-19. Clones were read by immunoSEQ multiplex PCR, and TCRdb kept only the in-frame ones, dropping some. This repertoire shows approximately 130,000 clones, 81% found once; its top ten account for about 8.4%. The material sequenced was peripheral blood. The receptors derive from a woman aged 55-75 years with active or convalescent COVID-19. The CDR3 runs from the conserved cysteine through the conserved F or W. The order of the fields is J gene, D gene, clone size, V gene, CDR3 DNA, CDR3 protein. D genes are given only for firm matches. The listing skips clone size in some rows; elsewhere it reads once, few, many or a size class.

TRBJ1-2 | NA | NA | TRBV29-1 | TGCAGCGTTGTTGGGGCGGGGAACTATGGCTACACCTTC | CSVVGAGNYGYTF
TRBJ1-5 | NA | NA | TRBV6-6 | TGTGCCAGCAGTTCATATGGGGCAGGCAATCAGCCCCAGCATTTT | CASSSYGAGNQPQHF
TRBJ1-4 | TRBD1 | NA | TRBV27 | TGTGCCAGCAGTTCAGGGGGGCTGGCTGAAAAACTGTTTTTT | CASSSGGLAEKLFF
TRBJ1-2 | NA | NA | TRBV5-6 | TGTGCCAGCAGCGCGGTGGGCCGGGGGAGGCTGAACTATGGCTACACCTTC | CASSAVGRGRLNYGYTF
TRBJ1-5 | TRBD1 | NA | TRBV6-5 | TGTGCCAGCAGTCGGGGACAGGGAAACAATCAGCCCCAGCATTTT | CASSRGQGNNQPQHF
TRBJ1-1 | NA | NA | TRBV18 | TGTGCCAGCTCACCGCGGGGGGGTGTGGACACTGAAGCTTTCTTT | CASSPRGGVDTEAFF
TRBJ2-7 | NA | NA | TRBV4-1 | TGCGCCAGCAGCCAAGATCGGACAGACGAGCAGTACTTC | CASSQDRTDEQYF
TRBJ1-5 | NA | NA | TRBV19 | TGTGCCAGTAGGCCTCTGGACAGCGAAAGGCAGCCCCAGCATTTT | CASRPLDSERQPQHF
TRBJ2-5 | NA | NA | TRBV5-5 | TGTGCCAGCAGCTTGGGACAGATTCAAGAGACCCAGTACTTC | CASSLGQIQETQYF
TRBJ1-2 | TRBD1 | once | TRBV5-1 | TGCGCCAGCAGCTTGGAGGGGACAGGGGTTGGCTACACCTTC | CASSLEGTGVGYTF
TRBJ2-3 | TRBD2 | NA | TRBV5-8 | TGTGCCAGCAGCGTGGGCGTAGCGGGGGGCCCAGATACGCAGTATTTT | CASSVGVAGGPDTQYF
TRBJ1-2 | TRBD1 | NA | TRBV4-1 | TGCGCCAGCAGCCCGAGACAGGGGCCTAACTATGGCTACACCTTC | CASSPRQGPNYGYTF
TRBJ1-2 | TRBD1 | NA | TRBV5-1 | TGCGCCAGCAGCTCGACAGGGTCGTACCCTGGCTACACCTTC | CASSSTGSYPGYTF
TRBJ2-5 | TRBD2 | NA | TRBV29-1 | TGCACTGGATGGCCTAGCGGGGGGATTGGAGAGACCCAGTACTTC | CTGWPSGGIGETQYF
TRBJ1-2 | NA | NA | TRBV6-5 | TGTGCCAGCAGACCCCAGGGGACCCTTCACTATGGCTACACCTTC | CASRPQGTLHYGYTF
TRBJ1-1 | NA | NA | TRBV6-6 | TGTGCCAGCATCTGGGGCCTGAACACTGAAGCTTTCTTT | CASIWGLNTEAFF
TRBJ2-1 | NA | once | TRBV5-1 | TGCGCCAGCAGCTGGGAGCGCCACGTACTAAATGAGCAGTTCTTC | CASSWERHVLNEQFF
TRBJ1-2 | NA | few | TRBV6-2/TRBV6-3 | TGTGCCAGCAGTGCCACGCGACCGGGGACAAAAAACAACTATGGCTACACCTTC | CASSATRPGTKNNYGYTF
TRBJ2-3 | NA | NA | TRBV5-4 | TGTGCCAGCAGCTTGGCAGGTTCAGATACGCAGTATTTT | CASSLAGSDTQYF
TRBJ2-5 | NA | NA | TRBV28 | TGTGCCAGCAGCAAGAGGGGGACACAAGAGACCCAGTACTTC | CASSKRGTQETQYF
TRBJ1-5 | NA | NA | TRBV6-5 | TGTGCCAGCAGACCCGCGACACGGGGGTATCAGCCCCAGCATTTT | CASRPATRGYQPQHF
TRBJ2-3 | TRBD1 | NA | TRBV4-2 | TGTGCCAGCAGCTCAGCCCCGGGACAGGGGGCAGATACGCAGTATTTT | CASSSAPGQGADTQYF
TRBJ2-2 | NA | NA | TRBV5-1 | TGCGCCAGCAGTATAACAGGGTCAGACACCGGGGAGCTGTTTTTT | CASSITGSDTGELFF
TRBJ2-3 | TRBD2 | NA | TRBV27 | TGTGCCAGACCGACTACTAGCGGGAGTACAGATACGCAGTATTTT | CARPTTSGSTDTQYF
TRBJ2-2 | NA | few | TRBV27 | TGTGCCAGCAGTTTTATCGGAGCTTCTCACACCGGGGAGCTGTTTTTT | CASSFIGASHTGELFF
TRBJ1-2 | TRBD1 | NA | TRBV5-6 | TGTGCCAGCAGCTTGGTTGGCAGGGGGCGATATGGCTACACCTTC | CASSLVGRGRYGYTF
TRBJ1-4 | TRBD1 | NA | TRBV27 | TGTGCCAGCAGTGCATCGGGACAGGTAAGCGTAACTAATGAAAAACTGTTTTTT | CASSASGQVSVTNEKLFF
TRBJ2-7 | NA | NA | TRBV4-3 | TGCGCCAGCAGCATGGAGCGTGGACAGAGAACCTACGAGCAGTACTTC | CASSMERGQRTYEQYF
TRBJ1-2 | NA | few | TRBV3-1/TRBV3-2 | TGTGCCAGCAGCCAAGATCTTTCGGTCGGGTCAGGGGACTATGGCTACACCTTC | CASSQDLSVGSGDYGYTF
TRBJ1-1 | TRBD1 | NA | TRBV4-2 | TGTGCCAGCAGCCCGACAGGGGATGGTGAAGCTTTCTTT | CASSPTGDGEAFF